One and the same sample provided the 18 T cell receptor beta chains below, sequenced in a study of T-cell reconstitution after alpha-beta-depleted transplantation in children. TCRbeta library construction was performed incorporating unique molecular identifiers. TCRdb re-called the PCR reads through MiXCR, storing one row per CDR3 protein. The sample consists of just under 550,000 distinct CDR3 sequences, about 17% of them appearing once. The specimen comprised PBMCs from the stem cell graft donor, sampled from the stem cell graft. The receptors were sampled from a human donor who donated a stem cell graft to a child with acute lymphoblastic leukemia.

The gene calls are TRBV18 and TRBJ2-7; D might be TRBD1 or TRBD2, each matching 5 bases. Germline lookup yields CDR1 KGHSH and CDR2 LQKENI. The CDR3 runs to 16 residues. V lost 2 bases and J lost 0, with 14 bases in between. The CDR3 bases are TGTGCCAGCTCACCAATTGCGGCAGGGACCTCCTACGAGCAGTACTTC. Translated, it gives CASSPIAAGTSYEQYF.

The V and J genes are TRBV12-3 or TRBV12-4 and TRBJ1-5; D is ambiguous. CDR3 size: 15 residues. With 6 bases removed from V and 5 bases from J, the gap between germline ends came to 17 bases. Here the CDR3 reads CASRYRTEIDQPQHF. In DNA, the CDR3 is TGTGCCAGCAGATATCGGACGGAGATAGATCAGCCCCAGCATTTT.

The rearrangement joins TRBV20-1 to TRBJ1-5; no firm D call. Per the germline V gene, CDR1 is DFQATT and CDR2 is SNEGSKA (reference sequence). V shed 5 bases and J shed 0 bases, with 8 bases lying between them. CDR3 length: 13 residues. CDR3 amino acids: CSAPPSSNQPQHF. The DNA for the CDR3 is TGCAGTGCTCCCCCTAGTAGCAATCAGCCCCAGCATTTT.

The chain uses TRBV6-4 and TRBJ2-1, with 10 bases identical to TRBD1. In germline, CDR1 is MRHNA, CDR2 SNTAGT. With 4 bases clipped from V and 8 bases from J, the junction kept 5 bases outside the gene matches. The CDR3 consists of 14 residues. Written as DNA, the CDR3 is TGTGCCAGCAGTGGGGGACAGGGGATGGATGAGCAGTTCTTC. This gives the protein CASSGGQGMDEQFF.

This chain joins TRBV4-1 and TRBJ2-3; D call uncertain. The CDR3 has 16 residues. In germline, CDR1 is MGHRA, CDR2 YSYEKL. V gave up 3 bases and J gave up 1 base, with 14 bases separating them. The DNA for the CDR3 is TGCGCCAGCAGCCACTATCCATCCGTGGGCACAGATACGCAGTATTTT. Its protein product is CASSHYPSVGTDTQYF.

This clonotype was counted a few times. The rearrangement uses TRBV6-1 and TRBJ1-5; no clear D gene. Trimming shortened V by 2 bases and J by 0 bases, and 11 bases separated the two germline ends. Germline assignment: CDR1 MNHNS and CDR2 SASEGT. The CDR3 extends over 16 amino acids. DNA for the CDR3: TGTGCCAGCAGTGAACTGGGAGCCTATAGCAATCAGCCCCAGCATTTT. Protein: CASSELGAYSNQPQHF.

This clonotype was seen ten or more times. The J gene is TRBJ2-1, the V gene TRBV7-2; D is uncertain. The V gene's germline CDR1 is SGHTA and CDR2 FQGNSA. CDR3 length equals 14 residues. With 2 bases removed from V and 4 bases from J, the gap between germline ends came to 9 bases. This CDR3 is CASSLRSGYNEQFF. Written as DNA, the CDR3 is TGTGCCAGCAGCTTACGGTCCGGTTACAATGAGCAGTTCTTC.

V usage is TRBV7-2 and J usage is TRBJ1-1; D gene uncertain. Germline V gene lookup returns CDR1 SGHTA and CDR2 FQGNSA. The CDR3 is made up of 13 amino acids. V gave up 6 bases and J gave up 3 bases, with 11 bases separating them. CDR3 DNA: TGTGCCAGCAGGTCGTGGAGTTACACTGAAGCTTTCTTT. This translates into CASRSWSYTEAFF.

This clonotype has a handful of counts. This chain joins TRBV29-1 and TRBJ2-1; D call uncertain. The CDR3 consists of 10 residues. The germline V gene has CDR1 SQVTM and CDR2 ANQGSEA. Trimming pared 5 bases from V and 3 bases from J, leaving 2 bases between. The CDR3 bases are TGCAGCGTTCTCTACAATGAGCAGTTCTTC. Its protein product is CSVLYNEQFF.

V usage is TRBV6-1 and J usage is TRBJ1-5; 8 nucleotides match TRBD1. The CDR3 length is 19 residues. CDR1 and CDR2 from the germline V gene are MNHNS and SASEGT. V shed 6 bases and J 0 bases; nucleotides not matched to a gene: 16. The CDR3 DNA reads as TGTGCCAGCAGCCCCACGACTTTACAGGGGGGAAATAGCAATCAGCCCCAGCATTTT. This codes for CASSPTTLQGGNSNQPQHF.

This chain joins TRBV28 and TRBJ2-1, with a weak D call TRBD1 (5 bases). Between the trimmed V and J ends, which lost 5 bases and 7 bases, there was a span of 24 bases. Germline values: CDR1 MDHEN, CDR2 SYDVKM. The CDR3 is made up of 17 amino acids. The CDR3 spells CASSPVIRGFFWNEQFF. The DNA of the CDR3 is TGTGCCAGCAGTCCTGTTATTAGGGGTTTTTTTTGGAATGAGCAGTTCTTC.

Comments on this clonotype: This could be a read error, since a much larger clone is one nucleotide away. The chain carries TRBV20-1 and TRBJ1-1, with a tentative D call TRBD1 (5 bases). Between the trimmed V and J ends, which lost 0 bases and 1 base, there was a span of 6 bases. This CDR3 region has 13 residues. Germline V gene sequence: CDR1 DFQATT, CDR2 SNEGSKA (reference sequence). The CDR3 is CSAREGGNTEAFF. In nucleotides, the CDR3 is TGCAGTGCTAGAGAGGGGGGGAACACTGAAGCTTTCTTT.

CDR3 bases: TGTGCCTGGAGGAATAGGGGCTGGCGGTTAGCCACTGAAGCTTTCTTT. It encodes CAWRNRGWRLATEAFF. The chain uses TRBV30 and TRBJ1-1; D is perhaps TRBD1 (5 bases). Germline V gene data show CDR1 as GTSNPN and CDR2 as SVGIG (reference sequence). Trimming removed 3 bases from V and 4 bases from J, with 21 bases in between. The CDR3 sequence is 16 residues long.

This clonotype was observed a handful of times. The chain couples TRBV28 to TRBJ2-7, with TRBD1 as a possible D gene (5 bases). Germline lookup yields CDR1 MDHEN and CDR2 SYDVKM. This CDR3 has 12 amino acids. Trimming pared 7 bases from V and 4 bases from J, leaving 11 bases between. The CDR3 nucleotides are TGTGCCAGCACGACAGTGGCGTACGAGCAGTACTTC. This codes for CASTTVAYEQYF.

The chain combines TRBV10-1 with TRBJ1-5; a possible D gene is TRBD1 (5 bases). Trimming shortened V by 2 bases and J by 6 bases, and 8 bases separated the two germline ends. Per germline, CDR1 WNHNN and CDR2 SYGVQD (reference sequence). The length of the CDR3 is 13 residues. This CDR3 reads CASSEAQGQPQHF. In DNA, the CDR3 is TGCGCCAGCAGTGAGGCCCAGGGTCAGCCCCAGCATTTT.

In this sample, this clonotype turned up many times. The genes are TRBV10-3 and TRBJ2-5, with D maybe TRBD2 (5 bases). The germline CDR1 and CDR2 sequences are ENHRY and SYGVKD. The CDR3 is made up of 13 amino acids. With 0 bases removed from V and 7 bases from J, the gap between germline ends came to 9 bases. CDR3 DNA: TGTGCCATCAGTGAGTCTGACCGGGGGACCCAGTACTTC. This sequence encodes CAISESDRGTQYF.

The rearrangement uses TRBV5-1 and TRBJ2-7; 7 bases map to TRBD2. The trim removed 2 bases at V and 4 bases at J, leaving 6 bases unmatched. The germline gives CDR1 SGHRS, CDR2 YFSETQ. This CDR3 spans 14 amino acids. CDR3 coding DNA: TGCGCCAGCAGCTTTGGCGGGAGTGGATACGAGCAGTACTTC. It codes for CASSFGGSGYEQYF.

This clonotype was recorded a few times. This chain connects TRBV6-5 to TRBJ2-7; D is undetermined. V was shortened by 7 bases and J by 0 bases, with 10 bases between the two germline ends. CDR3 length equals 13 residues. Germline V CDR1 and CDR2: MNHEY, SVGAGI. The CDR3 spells CASISESSYEQYF. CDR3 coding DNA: TGTGCCAGCATTTCCGAGAGCTCCTACGAGCAGTACTTC.